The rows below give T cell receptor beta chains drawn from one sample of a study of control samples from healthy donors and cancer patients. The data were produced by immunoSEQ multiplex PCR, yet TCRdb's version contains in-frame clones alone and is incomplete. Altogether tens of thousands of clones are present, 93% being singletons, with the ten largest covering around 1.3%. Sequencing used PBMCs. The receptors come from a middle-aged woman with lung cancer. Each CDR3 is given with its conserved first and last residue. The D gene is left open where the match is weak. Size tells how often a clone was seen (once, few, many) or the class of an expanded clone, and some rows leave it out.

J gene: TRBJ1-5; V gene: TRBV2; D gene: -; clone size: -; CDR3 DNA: TGTGCCAGCAGTGAGGGCAGTAGCAATCAGCCCCAGCATTTT; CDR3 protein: CASSEGSSNQPQHF
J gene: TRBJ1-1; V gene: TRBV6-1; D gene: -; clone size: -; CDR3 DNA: TGTGCCAGCAGTGACAGGGAAATGGTCAATCGTTACACTGAAGCTTTCTTT; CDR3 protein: CASSDREMVNRYTEAFF
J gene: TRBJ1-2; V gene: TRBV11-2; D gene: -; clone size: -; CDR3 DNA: TGTGCCAGCAGCGATGGGTCTGGGGGCTACACCTTC; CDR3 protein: CASSDGSGGYTF
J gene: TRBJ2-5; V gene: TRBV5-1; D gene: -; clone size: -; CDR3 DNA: TGCGCCAGCAGCTTGTCGGCTTCTGACCAAGAGACCCAGTACTTC; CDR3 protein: CASSLSASDQETQYF
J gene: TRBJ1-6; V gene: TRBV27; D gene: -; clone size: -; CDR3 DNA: TGTGCCAGCAGTGCCAGGGTTGCTTCACCCCTCCACTTT; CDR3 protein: CASSARVASPLHF
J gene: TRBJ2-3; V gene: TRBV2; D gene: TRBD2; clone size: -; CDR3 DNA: TGTGCCAGCAACCCCTCGGGACTAGGCACAGATACGCAGTATTTT; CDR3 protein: CASNPSGLGTDTQYF
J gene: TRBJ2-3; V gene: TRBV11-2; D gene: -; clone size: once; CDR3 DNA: TGTGCCAGCAGTTCGACCTGGGATACGCAGTATTTT; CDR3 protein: CASSSTWDTQYF
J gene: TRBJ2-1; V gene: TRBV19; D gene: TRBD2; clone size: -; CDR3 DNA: TGTGCCAGTATTATGACTAGCGGGTCTAGTGAGCAGTTCTTC; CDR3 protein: CASIMTSGSSEQFF
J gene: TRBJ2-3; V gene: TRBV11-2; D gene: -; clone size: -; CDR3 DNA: TGTGCCAGCAGCTTACAGTCAGATACGCAGTATTTT; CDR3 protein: CASSLQSDTQYF
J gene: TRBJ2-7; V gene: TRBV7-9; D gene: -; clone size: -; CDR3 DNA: TGTGCCACCCAAAGACCGACATACTACGAGCAGTACTTC; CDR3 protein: CATQRPTYYEQYF
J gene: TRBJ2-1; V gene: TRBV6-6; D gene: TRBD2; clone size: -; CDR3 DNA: TGTGCCAGCGCGGGACTAGCGGGCTACAATGAGCAGTTCTTC; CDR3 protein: CASAGLAGYNEQFF
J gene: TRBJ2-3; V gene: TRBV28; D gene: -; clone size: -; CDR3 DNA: TGTGCCAGCAGGGCCCGGGACTCAATGGCAGATACGCAGTATTTT; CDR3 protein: CASRARDSMADTQYF
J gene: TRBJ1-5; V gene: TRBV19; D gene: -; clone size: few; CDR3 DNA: TGTGCCAGTAGCAATCAGGGGCAGAGCAATCAGCCCCAGCATTTT; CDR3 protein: CASSNQGQSNQPQHF
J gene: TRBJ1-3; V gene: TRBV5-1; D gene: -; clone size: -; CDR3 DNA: TGCGCCAGCAGCTTCATCGGCGGAAACTCTGGAAACACCATATATTTT; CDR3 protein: CASSFIGGNSGNTIYF
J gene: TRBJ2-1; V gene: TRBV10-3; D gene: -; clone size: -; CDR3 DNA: TGTGCCATCAGTCCCATCGTTGGGATTACCGTCAATGAGCAGTTCTTC; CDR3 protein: CAISPIVGITVNEQFF
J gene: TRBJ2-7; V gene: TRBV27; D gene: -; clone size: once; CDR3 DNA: TGTGCCAGCAGCCTATACCCGGGATACGAGCAGTACTTC; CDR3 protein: CASSLYPGYEQYF
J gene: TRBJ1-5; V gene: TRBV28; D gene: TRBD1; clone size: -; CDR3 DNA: TGTGCCGGCTTGGACAGGGGAAATCAGCCCCAGCATTTT; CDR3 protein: CAGLDRGNQPQHF
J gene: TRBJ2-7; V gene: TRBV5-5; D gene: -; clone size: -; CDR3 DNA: TGTGCCAGCAGCTTTTCGCCGGGCGTGAACGAGCAGTACTTC; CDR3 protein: CASSFSPGVNEQYF
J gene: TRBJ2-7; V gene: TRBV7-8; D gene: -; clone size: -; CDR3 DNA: TGTGCCAGCAGCTTAGCTCGAGAATACGAGCAGTACTTC; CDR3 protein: CASSLAREYEQYF
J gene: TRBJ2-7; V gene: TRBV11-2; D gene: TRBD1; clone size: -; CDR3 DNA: TGTGCCAGCAGCCAAGACAGGGGCTATACCTACGAGCAGTACTTC; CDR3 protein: CASSQDRGYTYEQYF
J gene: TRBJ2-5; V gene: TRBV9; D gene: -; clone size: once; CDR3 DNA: TGTGCCAGCAGCCCAAGGGCGGGGACCCTAGGCCCAGAGACCCAGTACTTC; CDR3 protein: CASSPRAGTLGPETQYF
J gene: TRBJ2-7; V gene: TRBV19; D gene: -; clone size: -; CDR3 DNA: TGTGCCAGTAGTGGGGGGCTTCTTCAGTCCTACGAGCAGTACTTC; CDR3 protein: CASSGGLLQSYEQYF
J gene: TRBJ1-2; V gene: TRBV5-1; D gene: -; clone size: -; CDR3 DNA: TGCGCCAGCAGCCCAACATCTGCTGGGTTAGTTGGCTACACCTTC; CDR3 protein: CASSPTSAGLVGYTF
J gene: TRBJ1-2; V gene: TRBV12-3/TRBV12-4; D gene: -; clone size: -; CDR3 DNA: TGTGCCAGCAGTCCTTCACCAAACTATGGCTACACCTTC; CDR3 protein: CASSPSPNYGYTF
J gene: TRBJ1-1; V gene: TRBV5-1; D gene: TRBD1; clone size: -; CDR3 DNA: TGCGCCAGCAGCCCGGGACAGCGGAACACTGAAGCTTTCTTT; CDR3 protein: CASSPGQRNTEAFF
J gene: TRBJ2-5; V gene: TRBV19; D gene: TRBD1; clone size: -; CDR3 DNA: TGTGCCAGTAGTCCCGGACAGGGGGCAGGGGAGACCCAGTACTTC; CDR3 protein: CASSPGQGAGETQYF
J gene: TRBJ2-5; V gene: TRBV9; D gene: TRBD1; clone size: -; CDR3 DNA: TGTGCCAGCAGCGACCGGACAGGGAAGGGAGAGACCCAGTACTTC; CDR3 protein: CASSDRTGKGETQYF
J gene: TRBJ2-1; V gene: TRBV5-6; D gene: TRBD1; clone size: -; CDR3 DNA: TGTGCCAGCAGCTGGAGACAGGGGACGGATGAGCAGTTCTTC; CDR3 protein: CASSWRQGTDEQFF
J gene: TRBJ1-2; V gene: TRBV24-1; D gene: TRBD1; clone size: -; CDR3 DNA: TGTGCCACCAGTGATACCAGGGGGTCCGTTGGCTATGGCTACACCTTC; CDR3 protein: CATSDTRGSVGYGYTF
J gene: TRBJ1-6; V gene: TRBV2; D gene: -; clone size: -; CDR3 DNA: TGTGCCAGCATCAGCCTCGGATCGGATGAGGGGACAATAAATTCACCCCTCCACTTT; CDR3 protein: CASISLGSDEGTINSPLHF
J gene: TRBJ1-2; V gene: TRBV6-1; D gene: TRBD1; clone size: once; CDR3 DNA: TGTGCCAGCAGTGAAAGACAGGGGGCGGATACCTTC; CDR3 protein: CASSERQGADTF
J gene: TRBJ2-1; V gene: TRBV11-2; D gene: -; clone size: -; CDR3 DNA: TGTGCCAGCAGCCGAACCCCTAGCTCCTACAATGAGCAGTTCTTC; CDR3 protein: CASSRTPSSYNEQFF